This T cell receptor (beta chain) was observed in a study of blood T cell repertoires in COVID-19. At the level of the study: Donors in the United States, Italy and Spain gave samples during acute or convalescent COVID-19. Sample material is recorded as cDNA or gDNA derived from T cells, B-cell-depleted T cells, or PBMCs.

The table came from immunoSEQ multiplex PCR; TCRdb's copy has only in-frame clones and leaves some out. The sample carries about 400,000 clones, approximately 90% recorded once. V dropped 3 bases and J dropped 5 bases, with 18 bases sitting between them. The CDR3 extends over 15 amino acids. The germline V gene encodes CDR1 SGHNT and CDR2 YYREEE (reference sequence). Participants came from around 25 US areas, aged about 18 to 90 years. Cohort placement rested on clinical history that participants reported themselves. The rearrangement uses TRBV5-4 and TRBJ2-7; D perhaps matches TRBD1 (6 bases). Material: PBMCs or T cells enriched from blood (not recorded which). The TCR comes from a woman aged 18 to 35 with acute COVID-19. Written as DNA, the CDR3 is TGTGCCAGCAGCTCTTGGTCTAGACAGGCTAACGAGCAGTACTTC. This translates into CASSSWSRQANEQYF.